This record concerns one TCR beta chain sequence. Antigen unknown. The data belong to a study of T-cell memory formation after mild COVID-19. General study points: The study detected some responding clones in pre-infection memory, suggesting cross-reactive memory joined.

The CDR3 loop spans 16 amino acids. V shed 0 bases and J 5 bases; nucleotides not matched to a gene: 7. The germline CDR1 and CDR2 sequences are SGDLS and YYNGEE. A single record per CDR3 protein comes from TCRdb applying MiXCR to the 5' RACE reads. The sample has about half a million distinct CDR3 sequences; 15% to 20% are singletons. J is TRBJ2-3 and V is TRBV9; 9 bases are shared with TRBD2. What was sequenced was PBMCs or a T cell subset sorted from them (not recorded which). This receptor was taken from an adult woman who had mild COVID-19 (a few samples of this study predate the infection). Cell type and time point are not known. The CDR3 sequence: CASSVGLAGSKDTQYF. The CDR3 region has the DNA TGTGCCAGCAGCGTAGGGCTAGCGGGATCCAAAGATACGCAGTATTTT.